Presented here are 18 T cell receptor beta chains from one specimen sequenced in a study of blood T cell repertoires in COVID-19. Using immunoSEQ multiplex PCR, the repertoire was profiled, and TCRdb retains in-frame clones only, with some absent. The table includes fewer than 200,000 clones, around 86% detected once. The sequencing sample was made of PBMCs or T cells enriched from blood (not recorded which). The receptors here all came from a woman between 35 and 50 years old in a cohort exposed to, infected with or recovered from COVID-19 (not recorded which).

For this clone: Compared with germline, one end of the junction differs, possibly owing to a read error. The chain couples TRBV2 to TRBJ1-1; D remains ambiguous. The CDR3 loop spans 12 amino acids. CDR1 is SNHLY, CDR2 FYNNEI, per germline. Written as DNA, the CDR3 is TGTGCCAGCAGGGAAGTAGGAGGTGAAGCTTTCTTT. Protein sequence: CASREVGGEAFF.

The V call is TRBV28, the J call TRBJ1-2, with D hard to call. The CDR3 totals 11 residues. V lost 4 bases to trimming and J lost 4 bases, with 4 bases between them. The germline V gene has CDR1 MDHEN and CDR2 SYDVKM. This chain's CDR3 is CASSYTYGYTF. The DNA for the CDR3 is TGTGCCAGCAGTTACACCTATGGCTACACCTTC.

The chain uses TRBV5-5 and TRBJ2-2; 7 bases are shared with TRBD1. The CDR3 has 16 amino acids. Unmatched junction bases numbered 6, after V lost 2 bases and J lost 2 bases. The germline gives CDR1 SGHKS, CDR2 YYEKEE (reference sequence). CDR3 nucleotide sequence: TGTGCCAGCAGCTTAGCGACAGGGCTAAACACCGGGGAGCTGTTTTTT. Amino acid sequence: CASSLATGLNTGELFF.

V usage is TRBV19 and J usage is TRBJ2-4; TRBD1 might be the D (5 bases). Germline V gives CDR1 LNHDA, CDR2 SQIVND (reference sequence). The CDR3 length is 13 residues. V lost 7 bases and J lost 7, with 14 bases in between. Here the CDR3 reads CASTPPGFNIQYF. CDR3 sequence (DNA): TGTGCCAGTACCCCCCCAGGGTTCAACATTCAGTACTTC.

This chain links TRBV15 with TRBJ1-1; D remains ambiguous. Trimming stripped 1 base from V and 1 base from J, with 10 bases between. CDR1 is LNHNV and CDR2 is YYDKDF in the germline V gene (reference sequence). The CDR3 covers 15 residues. Here the CDR3 DNA reads TGTGCCACCAGCAGAGGGGCAGTGAGGAACACTGAAGCTTTCTTT. Translated: CATSRGAVRNTEAFF.

This clone was recorded once. V gene TRBV10-3 combines with J gene TRBJ1-3; TRBD1 aligns across 7 bases. Germline V CDR1 and CDR2: ENHRY, SYGVKD. With V trimmed by 10 bases and J by 0 bases, 6 bases remained unmatched. The CDR3 totals 14 residues. CDR3 amino acids: CASGDSFSGNTIYF. DNA of the CDR3: TGTGCCAGTGGGGACAGCTTCTCTGGAAACACCATATATTTT.

V and J are TRBV27 and TRBJ2-2; D perhaps matches TRBD2 (5 bases). V was shortened by 4 bases and J by 7 bases, with 19 bases between the two germline ends. Germline V gene data show CDR1 as MNHEY and CDR2 as SMNVEV (reference sequence). CDR3 length equals 16 residues. CDR3: CASSSYFRENDGELFF. DNA of the CDR3: TGTGCCAGCAGTTCTTACTTCCGGGAAAATGACGGGGAGCTGTTTTTT.

The J gene is TRBJ2-6, the V gene TRBV5-1; a weak D match, TRBD1 (6 bases). V was pared by 7 bases and J by 1 base, with 12 bases between. Germline CDR1 reads SGHRS; CDR2 reads YFSETQ. The CDR3 covers 15 residues. The DNA for the CDR3 is TGCGCCAGCGACGAGGGGGATTCTGGGGCCAACGTCCTGACTTTC. Translating it yields CASDEGDSGANVLTF.

The chain has TRBV4-1 and TRBJ1-1, with 11 bases fitting TRBD1. CDR1 is MGHRA, CDR2 YSYEKL, per germline. CDR3 size: 15 residues. J gave up 6 bases and V 3 bases, and 6 bases lay outside the gene matches. The CDR3 nucleotides read TGCGCCAGCAGCCAGCATCGGACAGGGGGCTCTGAAGCTTTCTTT. It encodes CASSQHRTGGSEAFF.

The CDR3 sequence: CATSDPRGDGNEQFF. In nucleotides, the CDR3 is TGTGCCACCAGTGACCCGCGGGGGGACGGCAATGAGCAGTTCTTC. The chain carries TRBV24-1 and TRBJ2-1; the match to TRBD2 covers 8 bases. With 4 bases clipped from V and 6 bases from J, the junction kept 7 bases outside the gene matches. The CDR3 is 15 residues long. Germline CDR1 reads KGHDR; CDR2 reads SFDVKD.

This clone was detected a few times. The genes are TRBV4-2 and TRBJ2-7; 10 positions agree with TRBD1. V was clipped by 2 bases and J by 4 bases; unmatched bases: 5. The CDR3 contains 15 residues. Germline V gene sequence: CDR1 LGHNA, CDR2 YNFKEQ. CDR3 nucleotides: TGTGCCAGCAGCCAATTTGGGGGACAGGGGTACGAGCAGTACTTC. Amino acid sequence: CASSQFGGQGYEQYF.

The gene calls are TRBV27 and TRBJ2-5; 7 nucleotides line up with TRBD1. Losses at the gene ends were 5 bases for V and 3 bases for J; bases not matched to a gene: 9. The CDR3 extends over 15 amino acids. Per the germline V gene, CDR1 is MNHEY and CDR2 is SMNVEV (reference sequence). CDR3 region: CASSPHFGTEETQYF. For the CDR3, the DNA is TGTGCCAGCAGTCCCCATTTTGGGACAGAAGAGACCCAGTACTTC.

The chain links TRBV6-5 to TRBJ1-2; weak D call: TRBD1 (6 bases). Germline lookup yields CDR1 MNHEY and CDR2 SVGAGI. V was trimmed by 6 bases and J by 4 bases, leaving 15 bases between them. The CDR3 runs 14 residues. The CDR3 here is CASSLDRRGYGYTF. In nucleotides, the CDR3 is TGTGCCAGCAGCCTCGACAGGAGAGGCTATGGCTACACCTTC.

The V and J genes are TRBV7-9 and TRBJ2-2; 7 bases are shared with TRBD1. Germline CDR1 and CDR2: SEHNR and FQNEAQ (reference sequence). The CDR3 covers 16 residues. V lost 4 bases, J lost 1 base, and 6 bases stayed unmatched. The CDR3 protein is CASSSPRTGNTGELFF. The CDR3, as DNA: TGTGCCAGCAGCTCTCCCCGGACAGGGAACACCGGGGAGCTGTTTTTT.

This clone was detected a few times. The chain has TRBV30 and TRBJ1-1, with TRBD1 matching over 10 bases. Germline lookup yields CDR1 GTSNPN and CDR2 SVGIG (reference sequence). The CDR3 covers 13 residues. With 7 bases clipped from V and 3 bases from J, the junction kept 5 bases outside the gene matches. The chain's CDR3 is CAYWTGGDTEAFF. CDR3 in DNA: TGTGCCTACTGGACAGGGGGGGACACTGAAGCTTTCTTT.

This clone was recorded only once. The chain recombines TRBV27 with TRBJ2-3; D call uncertain. The germline CDR1 and CDR2 sequences are MNHEY and SMNVEV (reference sequence). The CDR3 has 15 residues. Deletions cut 3 bases from V and 0 bases from J, with 10 bases between. CDR3 DNA sequence: TGTGCCAGCAGTTTTGGTGCGGAAAGCACAGATACGCAGTATTTT. Its protein is CASSFGAESTDTQYF.

This clone occurred once. The J gene is TRBJ1-1, the V gene TRBV19, with no clear D. Germline V gene data show CDR1 as LNHDA and CDR2 as SQIVND (reference sequence). V was trimmed by 1 base and J by 6 bases, leaving 12 bases between them. This CDR3 spans 14 amino acids. CDR3 residues: CASSIVPWRAEAFF. In DNA form, the CDR3 reads TGTGCCAGTAGTATAGTTCCATGGCGGGCTGAAGCTTTCTTT.

The table lists this clone with a count of one. The gene calls are TRBV27 and TRBJ2-1, with a tentative D call TRBD2 (7 bases). V was pared by 8 bases and J by 7 bases, with 18 bases between. The CDR3 extends over 14 amino acids. CDR1 is MNHEY, CDR2 SMNVEV, per germline (reference sequence). CDR3 nucleotides: TGTGCCAGCGTGCCCGGGGGGCGTACTAATGAGCAGTTCTTC. Encoded protein: CASVPGGRTNEQFF.